This entry concerns a single TCR beta chain. Antigen unknown. The entry originates in a study of OX40 agonist ivuxolimab in advanced cancers. As for the study in general: Those enrolled were 82.7% male, with a mean age of roughly 60 years and ages from about 20 to 79.

The study's findings and limits: Expanded clones were, on average, more numerous among CD8+ T cells than CD4+.

Exclusion of a patient followed from autoimmune disease history or systemic immunosuppression. Sequencing used immunoSEQ multiplex PCR; TCRdb keeps in-frame clones, though not all of them. This table has around 94,000 clones, over 75% appearing once. Sample: CD4+ or CD8+ T cells sorted from blood, taken in a trial of the OX40 agonist ivuxolimab. The sequence derives from an adult with an advanced solid tumor such as melanoma, head and neck, liver or kidney cancer.

CDR3 protein: CASSQTGGSSGNTIYF. For the CDR3, the DNA is TGTGCCAGCAGCCAGACAGGGGGAAGCTCTGGAAACACCATATATTTT. The gene calls are TRBV4-2 and TRBJ1-3; TRBD1 matches 9 bases. Trimming removed 3 bases from V and 0 bases from J; junction bases left unmatched: 3. The CDR3 extends over 16 amino acids. Germline assignment: CDR1 LGHNA and CDR2 YNFKEQ.